This T cell receptor beta chain emerged from a study of blood T cell repertoires in COVID-19. Here immunoSEQ multiplex PCR was the method, and the copy in TCRdb shows in-frame clones only, minus some. The repertoire holds roughly 200,000 clones, with roughly 84% as singletons. The CDR3 is made up of 16 amino acids. The J segment lost 1 base and the V segment lost 2 bases, leaving 3 bases of the junction unmatched. Per the germline V gene, CDR1 is KGHSH and CDR2 is LQKENI. Sequencing was carried out using peripheral blood. V usage is TRBV18 and J usage is TRBJ2-3, with 10 bases lining up with TRBD2. This receptor was identified in a human donor in a cohort sampled during active COVID-19. The CDR3 spells CASSPMTSGRTDTQYF. CDR3 in DNA: TGTGCCAGCTCACCAATGACTAGCGGGCGCACAGATACGCAGTATTTT.